The 24 T cell receptor beta chains presented below share a single source sample, sequenced in a study of early T cells in non-severe SARS-CoV-2 infection. TCRdb independently ran MiXCR on the 5' RACE reads; one entry per CDR3 protein. The sample holds 60,000 or so distinct CDR3 sequences, around 9.3% seen once. Sequencing was carried out using whole blood. These receptors all stem from an adult who was a healthcare worker with PCR-confirmed SARS-CoV-2 infection or an uninfected control (not recorded which).

This clonotype was observed a few times. The J gene is TRBJ1-3, the V gene TRBV10-3; no reliable D call. Trimming shortened V by 0 bases and J by 1 base, and 7 bases separated the two germline ends. The germline gives CDR1 ENHRY, CDR2 SYGVKD. The CDR3 is made up of 15 amino acids. Here the CDR3 DNA reads TGTGCCATCAGTGAGTCAGACTTTTCTGGAAACACCATATATTTT. This encodes CAISESDFSGNTIYF.

This clonotype was detected ten times or more. This rearrangement joins TRBV10-3 to TRBJ2-1; TRBD2 matches 11 bases. The length of the CDR3 is 14 residues. J lost 6 bases, V lost 6 bases, and 4 bases had no gene match. Germline CDR1 reads ENHRY; CDR2 reads SYGVKD. CDR3 loop: CAIRQTSGANEQFF. The CDR3 DNA sequence: TGTGCCATCAGACAGACTAGCGGGGCCAATGAGCAGTTCTTC.

A few counts support this clonotype. The rearrangement joins TRBV3-1 to TRBJ2-7; D call uncertain. The CDR3 has 14 amino acids. V was trimmed by 3 bases and J by 11 bases, leaving 20 bases between them. The germline V gene has CDR1 LGHDT and CDR2 YNNKEL (reference sequence). The CDR3: CASSHPGDPSRKYF. In nucleotides, the CDR3 is TGTGCCAGCAGCCATCCTGGAGACCCAAGTCGGAAGTACTTC.

The sample holds many counts of this clonotype. The V gene is TRBV3-1, the J gene TRBJ2-7; the D gene is possibly TRBD2 (5 bases). Germline CDR1 is LGHDT and CDR2 is YNNKEL (reference sequence). V gave up 4 bases and J gave up 5 bases, with 15 bases separating them. The CDR3 covers 14 residues. The CDR3 loop is CASSRGPRYDEQYF. CDR3 DNA: TGTGCCAGCAGCCGAGGGCCGAGATATGACGAGCAGTACTTC.

The CDR3 region is CASSRPAGGPKQYF. The DNA for the CDR3 is TGTGCCAGCAGCCGCCCAGCAGGGGGGCCGAAGCAGTACTTC. The V gene is TRBV11-2, the J gene TRBJ2-7; D may be TRBD1 (7 bases). V lost 5 bases, J lost 8 bases, and 19 bases lay in between. CDR3 length: 14 residues. CDR1 and CDR2 from the germline V gene are SGHAT and FQNNGV.

In this sample, this clonotype turned up many times. The CDR3 sequence: CASSIGGLYNEQFF. CDR3 sequence (DNA): TGTGCCAGTAGTATCGGGGGACTCTACAATGAGCAGTTCTTC. The rearrangement links TRBV19 to TRBJ2-1, with a tentative D call TRBD2 (6 bases). V lost 3 bases, J lost 3 bases, and 9 bases lay in between. From germline, CDR1 is LNHDA and CDR2 SQIVND (reference sequence). This CDR3 spans 14 amino acids.

The chain carries TRBV28 and TRBJ2-3; no reliable D call. The ends were cut back, 2 bases at V and 3 bases at J, with 12 bases in the middle. The CDR3 runs to 15 residues. Germline CDR1 MDHEN, CDR2 SYDVKM. DNA of the CDR3: TGTGCCAGCAGTTTAGGCCAGGTCAGGACAGATACGCAGTATTTT. Translated, it gives CASSLGQVRTDTQYF.

This clonotype was seen a few times. The rearrangement links TRBV19 to TRBJ1-2; no clear D. The CDR3 length is 14 residues. V shed 3 bases and J shed 0 bases, with 8 bases lying between them. The V gene's germline CDR1 is LNHDA and CDR2 SQIVND (reference sequence). CDR3 DNA: TGTGCCAGTAGTATTCGGGAATCTAACTATGGCTACACCTTC. Residues: CASSIRESNYGYTF.

This clonotype appeared a few times. V gene TRBV20-1 combines with J gene TRBJ2-5, with TRBD1 matching over 7 bases. Germline V lookup: CDR1 DFQATT, CDR2 SNEGSKA (reference sequence). CDR3 length equals 13 residues. Unmatched junction bases numbered 4, after V lost 1 base and J lost 5 bases. CDR3 coding DNA: TGCAGTGCTAGAGGACAGGGCAGGGAGACCCAGTACTTC. Protein product: CSARGQGRETQYF.

V is TRBV6-5 and J is TRBJ2-7, with 7 bases aligning to TRBD2. CDR3 size: 15 residues. After removal of 5 bases from V and 5 bases from J, the junction contained 12 bases not matched to a gene. Germline V gene lookup returns CDR1 MNHEY and CDR2 SVGAGI. The CDR3, as DNA: TGTGCCAGCAGTCCCTCAGGACTAGGGCCCGACGAGCAGTACTTC. This sequence encodes CASSPSGLGPDEQYF.

This clonotype was observed at least ten times. V is TRBV4-2 and J is TRBJ2-4; 9 positions agree with TRBD2. The V and J ends lost 1 base and 5 bases, in that order; junction bases with no gene match: 3. Per germline, CDR1 LGHNA and CDR2 YNFKEQ. The CDR3 covers 15 residues. CDR3 sequence (DNA): TGTGCCAGCAGCCAAGGCGTAGCGGGGGAAAACATTCAGTACTTC. Protein product: CASSQGVAGENIQYF.

This clonotype has ten or more counts. The chain recombines TRBV29-1 with TRBJ2-5, with D maybe TRBD1 (6 bases). Germline CDR1 is SQVTM and CDR2 is ANQGSEA. Trimming cost V 6 bases and J 0 bases, with 11 bases left between them. CDR3 length: 13 residues. The CDR3 protein is CSVTGQNQETQYF. DNA of the CDR3: TGCAGCGTGACGGGACAAAACCAAGAGACCCAGTACTTC.

CDR3 DNA sequence: TGCAGCGTTACGGAATACAATGAGCAGTTCTTC. It is translated as CSVTEYNEQFF. V and J are TRBV29-1 and TRBJ2-1, with no clear D. The length of the CDR3 is 11 residues. Trimming stripped 5 bases from V and 4 bases from J, with 6 bases between. In germline, CDR1 is SQVTM, CDR2 ANQGSEA.

Only a few counts were recorded for this clonotype. The genes are TRBV7-3 and TRBJ1-1; D uncertain. The V end lost 3 bases, the J end lost 0 bases, and 5 bases lay between the germline ends. This CDR3 is built from 13 residues. Germline assignment: CDR1 SGHTA and CDR2 FQGTGA. As DNA, the CDR3 is TGTGCCAGCAGCTTGACGGTGAACACTGAAGCTTTCTTT. Amino acid sequence: CASSLTVNTEAFF. The variable domain in full, completed from reference TRBV7-3 and TRBJ1-1, reads GAGVSQTPSNKVTEKGKYVELRCDPISGHTALYWYRQSLGQGPEFLIYFQGTGAADDSGLPNDRFFAVRPEGSVSTLKIQRTERGDSAVYLCASSLTVNTEAFFGQGTRLTVV.

This clonotype was counted many times. This chain connects TRBV5-5 to TRBJ1-5, with 7 bases fitting TRBD1. V lost 0 bases and J lost 4; bases outside the gene matches: 4. The germline V gene encodes CDR1 SGHKS and CDR2 YYEKEE (reference sequence). This CDR3 comprises 15 residues. CDR3 in DNA: TGTGCCAGCAGCTTGGGACAGGGAAAGAATCAGCCCCAGCATTTT. It is translated as CASSLGQGKNQPQHF. Looking up the rest from reference TRBV5-5 and TRBJ1-5 gives the full variable domain: DAGVTQSPTHLIKTRGQQVTLRCSPISGHKSVSWYQQVLGQGPQFIFQYYEKEERGRGNFPDRFSARQFPNYSSELNVNALLLGDSALYLCASSLGQGKNQPQHFGDGTRLSIL.

The chain is built from TRBV20-1 and TRBJ2-7, with D possibly called TRBD1 or TRBD2 (5 bases each). The CDR3 covers 13 residues. The germline CDR1 and CDR2 sequences are DFQATT and SNEGSKA (reference sequence). The V end was cut by 7 bases, the J end by 7 bases, with 20 bases between. CDR3 sequence (DNA): TGCAGTGTTACGCCGGGGCCCCTAGGAGAGCAGTACTTC. It codes for CSVTPGPLGEQYF.

This clonotype was recorded many times. The rearrangement uses TRBV2 and TRBJ2-2; 9 nucleotides align to TRBD1. Germline loops: CDR1 SNHLY, CDR2 FYNNEI. With 4 bases clipped from V and 1 base from J, the junction kept 13 bases outside the gene matches. The CDR3 runs 19 residues. CDR3 loop: CASSVSAKPGQGNTGELFF. CDR3 coding DNA: TGTGCCAGCAGTGTTTCCGCGAAACCGGGACAGGGGAACACCGGGGAGCTGTTTTTT.

The chain is built from TRBV13 and TRBJ2-1; 11 nucleotides match TRBD2. This CDR3 region has 16 residues. The V gene end was trimmed by 4 bases and the J gene end by 9 bases; junction bases not matched to a gene: 11. Germline V gives CDR1 PRHDT, CDR2 FYEKMQ (reference sequence). CDR3 loop: CASSSSSGRVAGEQFF. DNA for the CDR3: TGTGCCAGCAGCTCGAGTAGCGGGAGGGTTGCCGGTGAGCAGTTCTTC.

This clonotype was seen many times. The rearrangement uses TRBV12-5 and TRBJ2-1; 10 bases fit TRBD1. The trim removed 1 base at V and 5 bases at J, leaving 11 bases unmatched. Germline CDR1 LGHNT, CDR2 FRNRAP. CDR3 length: 18 amino acids. This CDR3 is CASGLATAWDRGNNEQFF. The DNA of the CDR3 is TGTGCTAGTGGTTTGGCCACCGCCTGGGACAGGGGAAACAATGAGCAGTTCTTC.

This clonotype was seen repeatedly, ten times or more. The chain uses TRBV30 and TRBJ2-1; 9 bases map to TRBD2. From germline, CDR1 is GTSNPN and CDR2 SVGIG (reference sequence). The CDR3 has 15 residues. J gave up 1 base and V 7 bases, and 8 bases lay outside the gene matches. The CDR3 is CASTPAGGSYNEQFF. In DNA form, the CDR3 reads TGTGCCTCTACCCCAGCGGGAGGTTCCTACAATGAGCAGTTCTTC.

This clonotype was recorded many times. V usage is TRBV21-1 and J usage is TRBJ2-7; the D call of TRBD1 is as the table states it, not checked on the DNA. TRBV21-1 is shown as a pseudogene. This CDR3 has 16 residues. The CDR3 DNA reads TGTGCCAGCACCGTGGGGGAGCGCAAACCCCCTTACGAGCAGTACTTC. This gives the protein CASTVGERKPPYEQYF.

This chain uses TRBV7-2 with TRBJ1-6, with TRBD1 matching 8 bases. The CDR3 covers 14 residues. Germline V gene data show CDR1 as SGHTA and CDR2 as FQGNSA. V was pared by 5 bases and J by 10 bases, with 7 bases of the junction left unmatched. CDR3 amino acids: CASSPGQGGSPLHF. CDR3 bases: TGTGCCAGCAGCCCCGGACAGGGCGGGTCACCCCTCCACTTT. Combining the CDR3 with reference TRBV7-2 and TRBJ1-6 gives the whole variable domain GAGVSQSPSNKVTEKGKDVELRCDPISGHTALYWYRQSLGQGLEFLIYFQGNSAPDKSGLPSDRFSAERTGGSVSTLTIQRTQQEDSAVYLCASSPGQGGSPLHFGNGTRLTVT.

This clonotype was observed many times. The gene calls are TRBV7-9 and TRBJ2-1; 7 bases fit TRBD2. The germline gives CDR1 SEHNR, CDR2 FQNEAQ (reference sequence). This CDR3 has 15 amino acids. J was trimmed by 4 bases and V by 5 bases; bases with no gene match: 8. In DNA form, the CDR3 reads TGTGCCAGCAGCGTGACTAGCATTGGGTACAATGAGCAGTTCTTC. As protein: CASSVTSIGYNEQFF. The full variable domain, with the rest looked up from reference TRBV7-9 and TRBJ2-1, is DTGVSQNPRHKITKRGQNVTFRCDPISEHNRLYWYRQTLGQGPEFLTYFQNEAQLEKSRLLSDRFSAERPKGSFSTLEIQRTEQGDSAMYLCASSVTSIGYNEQFFGPGTRLTVL.

This clonotype has ten or more counts. This CDR3 is CASSPSGGGAKETQYF. CDR3 DNA sequence: TGTGCCAGCAGCCCCTCTGGCGGGGGGGCTAAAGAGACCCAGTACTTC. This chain connects TRBV5-4 to TRBJ2-5, with TRBD2 matching over 9 bases. CDR1 and CDR2 (germline): SGHNT, YYREEE (reference sequence). V gave up 4 bases and J gave up 3 bases; unmatched junction bases: 10. The CDR3 has 16 residues.